The rows below give T cell receptor beta chains drawn from one sample of a study of blood T cell repertoires in COVID-19. Libraries were prepared by immunoSEQ multiplex PCR; TCRdb keeps only in-frame clonotypes and omits some of them. This sample has 100,000 or so clones; roughly nine tenths occur once, and the top ten carry about 1%. Material for sequencing was peripheral blood. These receptors originate from a man in his 60s with acute or convalescent COVID-19. Both conserved end residues are part of each CDR3. A D gene is named only where the DNA matches it firmly. Expanded clones are given a class, and other clones once, few, many or no size at all.

D gene: TRBD1; clone size: .; V gene: TRBV24-1; CDR3 length: 16; J gene: TRBJ2-1; CDR3 protein: CATSDRTGGLVNEQFF; CDR3 DNA: TGTGCCACCAGTGACAGGACAGGGGGACTGGTGAATGAGCAGTTCTTC
D gene: TRBD2; clone size: .; V gene: TRBV6-6; CDR3 length: 17; J gene: TRBJ2-5; CDR3 protein: CASSRGKAGVIQETQYF; CDR3 DNA: TGTGCCAGCAGCCGAGGGAAAGCGGGAGTGATACAAGAGACCCAGTACTTC
D gene: TRBD2; clone size: .; V gene: TRBV5-1; CDR3 length: 16; J gene: TRBJ2-5; CDR3 protein: CASSRTLAGGPETQYF; CDR3 DNA: TGCGCCAGCAGCAGGACACTAGCGGGAGGGCCAGAGACCCAGTACTTC
D gene: TRBD1; clone size: .; V gene: TRBV10-2; CDR3 length: 17; J gene: TRBJ1-5; CDR3 protein: CASSESRDSYSNQPQHF; CDR3 DNA: TGCGCCAGCAGTGAGTCACGGGACAGCTATAGCAATCAGCCCCAGCATTTT
D gene: TRBD2; clone size: .; V gene: TRBV20-1; CDR3 length: 15; J gene: TRBJ2-3; CDR3 protein: CSASLLAGVGDTQYF; CDR3 DNA: TGCAGTGCTAGTTTACTCGCGGGAGTTGGAGATACGCAGTATTTT
D gene: TRBD1; clone size: once; V gene: TRBV18; CDR3 length: 14; J gene: TRBJ1-2; CDR3 protein: CASSPSGTEYGYTF; CDR3 DNA: TGTGCCAGCTCACCGTCCGGGACAGAATATGGCTACACCTTC
D gene: TRBD1; clone size: once; V gene: TRBV19; CDR3 length: 16; J gene: TRBJ1-2; CDR3 protein: CASSHVGNRGAYGYTF; CDR3 DNA: TGTGCCAGTAGTCACGTCGGGAACAGGGGGGCCTATGGCTACACCTTC
D gene: .; clone size: .; V gene: TRBV2; CDR3 length: 10; J gene: TRBJ2-1; CDR3 protein: CASMDYGRFF; CDR3 DNA: TGTGCCAGCATGGACTACGGTCGGTTCTTC
D gene: .; clone size: .; V gene: TRBV7-9; CDR3 length: 14; J gene: TRBJ2-2; CDR3 protein: CASSLDPVGGELFF; CDR3 DNA: TGTGCCAGCAGCTTAGACCCCGTCGGTGGGGAGCTGTTTTTT
D gene: .; clone size: .; V gene: TRBV6-1; CDR3 length: 16; J gene: TRBJ1-2; CDR3 protein: CASSEEELSISHGYTF; CDR3 DNA: TGTGCCAGCAGTGAAGAAGAACTCTCCATCTCTCATGGCTACACCTTC
D gene: .; clone size: once; V gene: TRBV10-3; CDR3 length: 13; J gene: TRBJ1-4; CDR3 protein: CAITEGVGEKLFF; CDR3 DNA: TGTGCCATCACGGAGGGTGTAGGCGAAAAACTGTTTTTT
D gene: TRBD1; clone size: .; V gene: TRBV30; CDR3 length: 18; J gene: TRBJ1-3; CDR3 protein: CACLLGTGLLSSGNTIYF; CDR3 DNA: TGTGCCTGTCTCCTGGGGACAGGGCTCCTTAGCTCTGGAAACACCATATATTTT
D gene: .; clone size: .; V gene: TRBV30; CDR3 length: 14; J gene: TRBJ2-1; CDR3 protein: CAWTGVWTGQEQFF; CDR3 DNA: TGTGCCTGGACGGGGGTGTGGACGGGGCAAGAGCAGTTCTTC
D gene: .; clone size: .; V gene: TRBV5-6; CDR3 length: 15; J gene: TRBJ2-3; CDR3 protein: CASSPSGWSTDTQYF; CDR3 DNA: TGTGCCAGCAGCCCCAGCGGGTGGAGCACAGATACGCAGTATTTT
D gene: .; clone size: .; V gene: TRBV18; CDR3 length: 13; J gene: TRBJ2-7; CDR3 protein: CASSPPTAYEQYF; CDR3 DNA: TGTGCCAGCTCACCACCGACAGCCTACGAGCAGTACTTC
D gene: TRBD1; clone size: few; V gene: TRBV29-1; CDR3 length: 13; J gene: TRBJ1-1; CDR3 protein: CSVERTGENEAFF; CDR3 DNA: TGCAGCGTTGAGCGGACAGGGGAAAATGAAGCTTTCTTT
D gene: TRBD2; clone size: .; V gene: TRBV19; CDR3 length: 15; J gene: TRBJ2-1; CDR3 protein: CASSSGLAGNNEQFF; CDR3 DNA: TGTGCCAGTAGTAGTGGGCTAGCGGGTAACAATGAGCAGTTCTTC
D gene: TRBD2; clone size: .; V gene: TRBV6-1; CDR3 length: 15; J gene: TRBJ2-1; CDR3 protein: CASSEQGLVSNEQFF; CDR3 DNA: TGTGCCAGCAGTGAACAAGGACTAGTCTCCAATGAGCAGTTCTTC
D gene: TRBD1; clone size: once; V gene: TRBV23-1; CDR3 length: 15; J gene: TRBJ1-1; CDR3 protein: CASSQSSGGRPEAFF; CDR3 DNA: TGCGCCAGCAGTCAATCGTCAGGGGGCAGGCCTGAAGCTTTCTTT
D gene: TRBD1; clone size: once; V gene: TRBV2; CDR3 length: 14; J gene: TRBJ1-1; CDR3 protein: CASRPGTGVTEAFF; CDR3 DNA: TGTGCCAGCAGGCCCGGGACAGGGGTCACTGAAGCTTTCTTT
D gene: TRBD2; clone size: .; V gene: TRBV7-3; CDR3 length: 15; J gene: TRBJ2-2; CDR3 protein: CASSPSGGNTGELFF; CDR3 DNA: TGTGCCAGCAGCCCGTCGGGAGGGAACACCGGGGAGCTGTTTTTT
D gene: .; clone size: .; V gene: TRBV4-2; CDR3 length: 15; J gene: TRBJ2-2; CDR3 protein: CASSQEQRGTGELFF; CDR3 DNA: TGTGCCAGCAGCCAAGAACAGAGAGGGACCGGGGAGCTGTTTTTT
D gene: TRBD1; clone size: .; V gene: TRBV7-3; CDR3 length: 13; J gene: TRBJ2-1; CDR3 protein: CASSDRTGYEQFF; CDR3 DNA: TGTGCCAGCAGCGACCGGACAGGGTATGAGCAGTTCTTC
D gene: .; clone size: .; V gene: TRBV25-1; CDR3 length: 14; J gene: TRBJ1-1; CDR3 protein: CASRDSPMNTEAFF; CDR3 DNA: TGTGCCAGCAGGGACAGCCCCATGAACACTGAAGCTTTCTTT
D gene: .; clone size: .; V gene: TRBV5-4; CDR3 length: 15; J gene: TRBJ2-3; CDR3 protein: CASSLGGKGTDTQYF; CDR3 DNA: TGTGCCAGCAGCTTGGGCGGGAAGGGCACAGATACGCAGTATTTT
D gene: TRBD2; clone size: .; V gene: TRBV7-2; CDR3 length: 17; J gene: TRBJ2-1; CDR3 protein: CASSLWEREVSYNEQFF; CDR3 DNA: TGTGCCAGCAGCTTATGGGAGCGGGAGGTCTCCTACAATGAGCAGTTCTTC
D gene: TRBD1; clone size: .; V gene: TRBV5-1; CDR3 length: 15; J gene: TRBJ2-1; CDR3 protein: CASSFGTGRSNEQFF; CDR3 DNA: TGCGCCAGCAGCTTTGGGACAGGGCGATCAAATGAGCAGTTCTTC
D gene: .; clone size: .; V gene: TRBV11-2; CDR3 length: 13; J gene: TRBJ2-1; CDR3 protein: CASSPSGFYEQFF; CDR3 DNA: TGTGCCAGCAGCCCATCGGGTTTCTATGAGCAGTTCTTC
D gene: .; clone size: .; V gene: TRBV18; CDR3 length: 17; J gene: TRBJ1-6; CDR3 protein: CASSAVTLRGYNSPLHF; CDR3 DNA: TGTGCCAGCTCGGCAGTCACTCTGCGAGGCTATAATTCACCCCTCCACTTT
D gene: .; clone size: .; V gene: TRBV9; CDR3 length: 16; J gene: TRBJ1-1; CDR3 protein: CASSVLDSPMNTEAFF; CDR3 DNA: TGTGCCAGCAGCGTCCTGGACAGTCCCATGAACACTGAAGCTTTCTTT
D gene: .; clone size: .; V gene: TRBV11-3; CDR3 length: 15; J gene: TRBJ2-3; CDR3 protein: CASSLGDIGTDTQYF; CDR3 DNA: TGTGCCAGCAGCCTGGGGGACATCGGCACAGATACGCAGTATTTT
D gene: .; clone size: .; V gene: TRBV7-2; CDR3 length: 13; J gene: TRBJ2-3; CDR3 protein: CASSFWRGDTQYF; CDR3 DNA: .
D gene: .; clone size: .; V gene: TRBV21-1; CDR3 length: 17; J gene: TRBJ1-3; CDR3 protein: CASSKRRDPKGGNTIYF; CDR3 DNA: TGTGCCAGCAGCAAGCGGAGGGACCCTAAGGGGGGAAACACCATATATTTT
D gene: TRBD2; clone size: .; V gene: TRBV6-5; CDR3 length: 16; J gene: TRBJ2-2; CDR3 protein: CASSFLSGSGTGELFF; CDR3 DNA: TGTGCCAGCAGTTTCCTTAGCGGGAGTGGGACCGGGGAGCTGTTTTTT
D gene: .; clone size: .; V gene: TRBV28; CDR3 length: 16; J gene: TRBJ1-1; CDR3 protein: CASSRTVSSGNTEAFF; CDR3 DNA: TGTGCCAGCAGTAGGACAGTCTCATCCGGGAACACTGAAGCTTTCTTT
D gene: .; clone size: .; V gene: TRBV6-5; CDR3 length: 11; J gene: TRBJ1-3; CDR3 protein: CASTSGNTIYF; CDR3 DNA: TGTGCCAGCACTTCTGGAAACACCATATATTTT
D gene: TRBD1; clone size: once; V gene: TRBV7-8; CDR3 length: 14; J gene: TRBJ1-1; CDR3 protein: CASSSREGQGEAFF; CDR3 DNA: TGTGCCAGCAGCTCTCGAGAGGGACAGGGGGAAGCTTTCTTT
D gene: .; clone size: once; V gene: TRBV11-2; CDR3 length: 12; J gene: TRBJ2-1; CDR3 protein: CASSGRVSEQFF; CDR3 DNA: TGTGCCAGCAGCGGCAGGGTGTCTGAGCAGTTCTTC
D gene: .; clone size: .; V gene: TRBV11-3; CDR3 length: 16; J gene: TRBJ1-5; CDR3 protein: CASSQQVSGQNQPQHF; CDR3 DNA: TGTGCCAGCAGCCAACAGGTTTCAGGTCAGAATCAGCCCCAGCATTTT
D gene: TRBD1; clone size: .; V gene: TRBV19; CDR3 length: 15; J gene: TRBJ1-6; CDR3 protein: CASSIQDRPNSPLHF; CDR3 DNA: TGTGCCAGTAGTATCCAGGACAGGCCTAATTCACCCCTCCACTTT
D gene: TRBD1; clone size: .; V gene: TRBV4-1; CDR3 length: 16; J gene: TRBJ2-2; CDR3 protein: CASSQERTGYPGELFF; CDR3 DNA: TGCGCCAGCAGCCAAGAAAGGACAGGGTATCCCGGGGAGCTGTTTTTT
D gene: .; clone size: .; V gene: TRBV28; CDR3 length: 13; J gene: TRBJ1-3; CDR3 protein: CASLTGTGNTIYF; CDR3 DNA: TGTGCCAGCTTAACAGGGACTGGAAACACCATATATTTT
D gene: .; clone size: once; V gene: TRBV18; CDR3 length: 14; J gene: TRBJ1-1; CDR3 protein: CASSPTEGSREAFF; CDR3 DNA: TGTGCCAGCTCACCAACGGAGGGATCCCGTGAAGCTTTCTTT
D gene: .; clone size: .; V gene: TRBV5-5; CDR3 length: 13; J gene: TRBJ1-2; CDR3 protein: CASSLTGGNGYTF; CDR3 DNA: TGTGCCAGCAGCTTGACTGGGGGCAATGGCTACACCTTC
D gene: TRBD2; clone size: .; V gene: TRBV4-1; CDR3 length: 15; J gene: TRBJ2-1; CDR3 protein: CASSLGRSGRGEQFF; CDR3 DNA: TGCGCCAGCAGCCTGGGGAGGAGCGGGAGGGGTGAGCAGTTCTTC
D gene: .; clone size: .; V gene: TRBV11-3; CDR3 length: 17; J gene: TRBJ2-5; CDR3 protein: CASSRGIRSGRQETQYF; CDR3 DNA: TGTGCCAGCAGCCGGGGGATTAGGTCGGGACGTCAAGAGACCCAGTACTTC